This TCR beta chain originates from a study of yellow fever vaccine responses in identical twins (dated by TCRdb to the late 2010s). About the full investigation: In identical twins, the study followed T cell clones that responded to the vaccine with precision. Broad study findings and their caveats: According to the authors, the vaccine-induced T cell response in identical twins seemed to be partly convergent and partly specific to each individual.

Libraries came from RT-PCR. TCRdb names Illumina HiSeq 2500 as the instrument used. The public reads were reprocessed in TCRdb via fastp at Q25 and MiXCR, keeping in-frame beta chains. Rows merge per CDR3 protein into single entries with the most common DNA and genes. The sample records about 34,000 distinct CDR3 sequences, less than 70% of which are singletons. Of the sample, 4.5% falls within the top ten clones. Notes on this clonotype: The antigen it binds to is not known. Base qualities are not recorded, but no much larger clone differs from it by a single base.

CDR1 and CDR2 were assigned from the germline V gene as MNHEY and SVGEGT. Reading from cysteine to phenylalanine, the CDR3 counts 15 amino acids. Only the CDR3 DNA is retained, 45 bases long and in frame from the first base. Trimming takes 0 bases from V and 3 bases from J, and the germline ends sit 9 bases apart. This TCR was recovered from a woman under 30 who received the yellow fever vaccine. Donor details come from another sample of the same person, matched by shared clones. The sequence is built from TRBV6-2 or TRBV6-3 and TRBJ2-1, with the D assignment possibly TRBD1 or TRBD2, given 5 matching bases for each. This specimen was T cells from blood (PBMCs), unsorted or a sorted subset (not recorded which), taken before or after yellow fever vaccination (not recorded which). The CDR3 protein sequence reads: CASSYSSGLYNEQFF. The DNA sequence is TGTGCCAGCAGTTACTCCTCGGGGCTCTACAATGAGCAGTTCTTC.